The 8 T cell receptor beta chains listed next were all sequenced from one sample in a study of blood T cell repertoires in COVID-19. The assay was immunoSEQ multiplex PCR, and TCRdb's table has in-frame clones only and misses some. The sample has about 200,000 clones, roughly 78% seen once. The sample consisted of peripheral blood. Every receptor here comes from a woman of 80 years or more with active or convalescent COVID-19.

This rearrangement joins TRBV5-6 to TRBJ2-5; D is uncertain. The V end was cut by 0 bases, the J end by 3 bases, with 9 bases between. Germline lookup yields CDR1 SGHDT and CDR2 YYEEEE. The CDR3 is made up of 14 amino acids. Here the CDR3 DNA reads TGTGCCAGCAGCTTGGCCTTGCGAGAAGAGACCCAGTACTTC. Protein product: CASSLALREETQYF.

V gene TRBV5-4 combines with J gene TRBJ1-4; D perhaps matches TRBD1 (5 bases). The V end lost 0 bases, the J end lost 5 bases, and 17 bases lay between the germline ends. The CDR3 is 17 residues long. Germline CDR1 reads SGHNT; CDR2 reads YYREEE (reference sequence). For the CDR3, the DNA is TGTGCCAGCAGCTTGGTTGGGGGGAGTGGGGTAAATGAAAAACTGTTTTTT. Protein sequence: CASSLVGGSGVNEKLFF.

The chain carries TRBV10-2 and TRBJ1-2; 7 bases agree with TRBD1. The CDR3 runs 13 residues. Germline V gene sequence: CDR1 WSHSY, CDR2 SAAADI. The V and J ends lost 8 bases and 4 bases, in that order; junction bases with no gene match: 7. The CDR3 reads CASRGQVGYGYTF. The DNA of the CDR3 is TGCGCCAGCCGTGGACAGGTCGGCTATGGCTACACCTTC.

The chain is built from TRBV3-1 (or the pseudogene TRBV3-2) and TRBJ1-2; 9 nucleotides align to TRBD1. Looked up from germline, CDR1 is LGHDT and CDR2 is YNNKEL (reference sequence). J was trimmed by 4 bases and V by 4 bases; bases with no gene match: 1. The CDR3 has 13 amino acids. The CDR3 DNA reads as TGTGCCAGCAGCCCGGGACAGGGCTATGGCTACACCTTC. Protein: CASSPGQGYGYTF.

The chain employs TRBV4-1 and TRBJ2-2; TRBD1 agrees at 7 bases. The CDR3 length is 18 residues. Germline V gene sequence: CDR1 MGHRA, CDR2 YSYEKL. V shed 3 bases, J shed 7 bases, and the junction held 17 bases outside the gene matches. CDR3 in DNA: TGCGCCAGCAGCCATGACACCGGGGCAGGGGGTGCGATCGGGGAGCTGTTTTTT. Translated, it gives CASSHDTGAGGAIGELFF.

The CDR3 reads CASSLTWDRGREETQYF. CDR3 bases: TGTGCCAGCAGCCTCACTTGGGACAGGGGGCGGGAAGAGACCCAGTACTTC. The V call is TRBV3-1 (or the pseudogene TRBV3-2), the J call TRBJ2-5; 12 nucleotides line up with TRBD1. The V segment lost 4 bases and the J segment 3 bases; nucleotides outside the gene matches: 9. From germline, CDR1 is LGHDT and CDR2 YNNKEL (reference sequence). The CDR3 is 17 amino acids.

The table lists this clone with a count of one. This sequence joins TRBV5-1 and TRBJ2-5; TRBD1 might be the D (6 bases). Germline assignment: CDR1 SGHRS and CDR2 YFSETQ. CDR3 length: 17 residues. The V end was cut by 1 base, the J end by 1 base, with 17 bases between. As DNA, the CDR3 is TGCGCCAGCAGCTTGCGGTTGGCAGGGGACCCCCAAGAGACCCAGTACTTC. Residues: CASSLRLAGDPQETQYF. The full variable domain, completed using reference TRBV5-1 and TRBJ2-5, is KAGVTQTPRYLIKTRGQQVTLSCSPISGHRSVSWYQQTPGQGLQFLFEYFSETQRNKGNFPGRFSGRQFSNSRSEMNVSTLELGDSALYLCASSLRLAGDPQETQYFGPGTRLLVL.

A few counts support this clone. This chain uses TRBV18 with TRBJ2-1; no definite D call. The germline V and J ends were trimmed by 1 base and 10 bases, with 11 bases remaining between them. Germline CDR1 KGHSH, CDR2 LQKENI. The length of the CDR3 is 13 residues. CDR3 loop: CASSPHSLGEQFF. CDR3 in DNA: TGTGCCAGCTCACCACACAGTTTAGGAGAGCAGTTCTTC.